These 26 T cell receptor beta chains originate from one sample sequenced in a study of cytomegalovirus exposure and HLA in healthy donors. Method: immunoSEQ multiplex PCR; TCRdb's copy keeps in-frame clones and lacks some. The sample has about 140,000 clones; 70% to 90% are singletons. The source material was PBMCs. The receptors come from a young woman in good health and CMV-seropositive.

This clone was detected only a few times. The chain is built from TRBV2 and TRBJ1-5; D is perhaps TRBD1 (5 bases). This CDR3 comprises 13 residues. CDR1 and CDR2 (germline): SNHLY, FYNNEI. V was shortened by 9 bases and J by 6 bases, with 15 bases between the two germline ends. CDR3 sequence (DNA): TGTGCCAGTTGGCGGGGGATGAGTCAGCCCCAGCATTTT. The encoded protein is CASWRGMSQPQHF.

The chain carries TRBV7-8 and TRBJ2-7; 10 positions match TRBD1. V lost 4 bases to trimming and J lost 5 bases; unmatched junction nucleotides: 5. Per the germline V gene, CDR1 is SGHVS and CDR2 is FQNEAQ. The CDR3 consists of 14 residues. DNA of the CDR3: TGTGCCAGCAGCTCCGGGACAGGGGCCCACGAGCAGTACTTC. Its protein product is CASSSGTGAHEQYF.

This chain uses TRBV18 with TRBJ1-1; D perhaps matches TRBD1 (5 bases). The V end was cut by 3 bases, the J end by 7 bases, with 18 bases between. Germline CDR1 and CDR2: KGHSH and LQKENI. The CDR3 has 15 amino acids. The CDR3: CASSPGRGTVLEAFF. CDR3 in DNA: TGTGCCAGCTCACCGGGTCGGGGGACGGTGCTTGAAGCTTTCTTT.

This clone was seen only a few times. DNA for the CDR3: TGTGCCAGCAGCTTAGCGCAGGGTCCAGGCTATGGCTACACCTTC. It translates to CASSLAQGPGYGYTF. This chain joins TRBV11-1 and TRBJ1-2, with TRBD1 as a possible D gene (5 bases). Trimming removed 0 bases at V and 4 bases at J, with 12 bases between. From germline, CDR1 is SGHAT and CDR2 FQDESV (reference sequence). CDR3 length: 15 amino acids.

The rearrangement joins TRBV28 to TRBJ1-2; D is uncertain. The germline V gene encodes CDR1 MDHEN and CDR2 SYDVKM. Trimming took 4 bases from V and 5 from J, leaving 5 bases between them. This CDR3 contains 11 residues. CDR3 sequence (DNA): TGTGCCAGCAGTTCTTTTTATGGCTACACCTTC. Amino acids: CASSSFYGYTF.

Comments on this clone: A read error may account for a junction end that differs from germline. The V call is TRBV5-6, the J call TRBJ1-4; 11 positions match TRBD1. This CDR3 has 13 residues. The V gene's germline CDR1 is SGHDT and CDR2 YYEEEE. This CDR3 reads CASSRDRGYWSSF. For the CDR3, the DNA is TGTGCCAGCAGCCGGGACAGGGGGTACTGGAGTAGTTTT.

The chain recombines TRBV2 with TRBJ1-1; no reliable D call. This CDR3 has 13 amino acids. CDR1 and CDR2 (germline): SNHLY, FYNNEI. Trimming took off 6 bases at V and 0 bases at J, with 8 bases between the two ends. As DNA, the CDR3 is TGTGCCAGCAGGAGGGAGGTGAACACTGAAGCTTTCTTT. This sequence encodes CASRREVNTEAFF.

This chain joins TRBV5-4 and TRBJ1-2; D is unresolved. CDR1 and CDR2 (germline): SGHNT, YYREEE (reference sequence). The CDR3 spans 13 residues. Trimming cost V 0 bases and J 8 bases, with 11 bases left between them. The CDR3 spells CASSLDEYVGYTF. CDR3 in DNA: TGTGCCAGCAGCTTGGATGAGTATGTGGGCTACACCTTC.

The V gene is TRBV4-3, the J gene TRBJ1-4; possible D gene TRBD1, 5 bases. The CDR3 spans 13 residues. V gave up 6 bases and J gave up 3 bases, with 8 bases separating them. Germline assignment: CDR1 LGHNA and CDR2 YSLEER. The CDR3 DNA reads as TGCGCCAGCAGGGGGGGTCCTAATGAAAAACTGTTTTTT. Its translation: CASRGGPNEKLFF.

CDR3 sequence: CASSLTRDNEQFF. CDR3 bases: TGTGCCAGCAGCTTAACGAGAGACAATGAGCAGTTCTTC. This sequence joins TRBV7-3 and TRBJ2-1; D uncertain. V gave up 0 bases and J gave up 5 bases, with 5 bases separating them. Germline V gene lookup returns CDR1 SGHTA and CDR2 FQGTGA. This CDR3 has 13 amino acids. The variable domain in full, with the rest retrieved from reference TRBV7-3 and TRBJ2-1, is GAGVSQTPSNKVTEKGKYVELRCDPISGHTALYWYRQSLGQGPEFLIYFQGTGAADDSGLPNDRFFAVRPEGSVSTLKIQRTERGDSAVYLCASSLTRDNEQFFGPGTRLTVL.

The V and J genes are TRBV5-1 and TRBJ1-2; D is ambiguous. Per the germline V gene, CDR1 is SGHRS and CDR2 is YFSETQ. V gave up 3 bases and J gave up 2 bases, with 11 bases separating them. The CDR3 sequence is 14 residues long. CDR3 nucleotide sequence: TGCGCCAGCAGCTCCTCCGGGGTGAACTATGGCTACACCTTC. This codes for CASSSSGVNYGYTF.

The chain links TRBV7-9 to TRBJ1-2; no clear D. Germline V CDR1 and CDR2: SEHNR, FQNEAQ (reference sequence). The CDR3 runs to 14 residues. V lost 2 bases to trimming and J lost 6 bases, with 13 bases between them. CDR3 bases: TGTGCCAGCAGCTTATCGTCGGGTTTGGATGGCTACACCTTC. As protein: CASSLSSGLDGYTF. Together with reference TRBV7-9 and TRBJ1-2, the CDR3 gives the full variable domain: DTGVSQNPRHKITKRGQNVTFRCDPISEHNRLYWYRQTLGQGPEFLTYFQNEAQLEKSRLLSDRFSAERPKGSFSTLEIQRTEQGDSAMYLCASSLSSGLDGYTFGSGTRLTVV.

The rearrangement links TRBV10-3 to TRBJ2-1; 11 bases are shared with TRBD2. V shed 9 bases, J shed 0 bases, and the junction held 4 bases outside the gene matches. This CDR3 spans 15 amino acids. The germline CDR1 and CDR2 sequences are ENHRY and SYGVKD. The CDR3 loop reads CAIRLAGSSYNEQFF. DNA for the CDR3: TGTGCCATTCGACTAGCGGGATCCTCCTACAATGAGCAGTTCTTC.

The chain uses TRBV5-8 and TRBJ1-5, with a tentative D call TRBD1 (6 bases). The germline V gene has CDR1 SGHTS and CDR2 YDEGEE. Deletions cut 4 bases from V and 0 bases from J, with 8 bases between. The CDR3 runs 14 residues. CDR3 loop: CASSQGYSNQPQHF. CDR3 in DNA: TGTGCCAGCAGCCAGGGGTATAGCAATCAGCCCCAGCATTTT. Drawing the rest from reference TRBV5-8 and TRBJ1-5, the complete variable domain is EAGVTQSPTHLIKTRGQQATLRCSPISGHTSVYWYQQALGLGLQFLLWYDEGEERNRGNFPPRFSGRQFPNYSSELNVNALELEDSALYLCASSQGYSNQPQHFGDGTRLSIL.

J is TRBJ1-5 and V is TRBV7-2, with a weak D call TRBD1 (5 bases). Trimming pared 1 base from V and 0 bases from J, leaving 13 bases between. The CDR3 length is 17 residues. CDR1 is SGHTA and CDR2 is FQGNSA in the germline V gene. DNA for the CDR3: TGTGCCAGCAGCTTAGATTCGGGGGGTTATAGCAATCAGCCCCAGCATTTT. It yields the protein CASSLDSGGYSNQPQHF.

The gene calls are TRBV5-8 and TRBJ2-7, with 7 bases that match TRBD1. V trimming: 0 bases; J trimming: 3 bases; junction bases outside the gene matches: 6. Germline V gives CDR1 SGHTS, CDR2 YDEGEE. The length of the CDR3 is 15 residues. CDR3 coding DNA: TGTGCCAGCAGCTTGGGGACAGGCCTACTCTACGAGCAGTACTTC. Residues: CASSLGTGLLYEQYF.

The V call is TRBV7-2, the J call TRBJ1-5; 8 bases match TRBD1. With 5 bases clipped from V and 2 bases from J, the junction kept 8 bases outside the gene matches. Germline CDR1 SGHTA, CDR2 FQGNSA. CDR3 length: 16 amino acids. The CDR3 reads CASSKGQAGGNQPQHF. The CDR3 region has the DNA TGTGCCAGCAGCAAGGGACAGGCGGGCGGCAATCAGCCCCAGCATTTT. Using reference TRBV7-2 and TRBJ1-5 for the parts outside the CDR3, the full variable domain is GAGVSQSPSNKVTEKGKDVELRCDPISGHTALYWYRQSLGQGLEFLIYFQGNSAPDKSGLPSDRFSAERTGGSVSTLTIQRTQQEDSAVYLCASSKGQAGGNQPQHFGDGTRLSIL.

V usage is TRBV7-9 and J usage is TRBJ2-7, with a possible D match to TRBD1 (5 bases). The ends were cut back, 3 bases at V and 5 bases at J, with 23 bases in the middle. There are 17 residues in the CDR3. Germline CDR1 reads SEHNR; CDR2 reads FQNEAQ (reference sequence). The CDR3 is CASSFAQGEWPANEQYF. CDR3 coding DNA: TGTGCCAGCAGCTTTGCTCAAGGGGAATGGCCTGCTAACGAGCAGTACTTC. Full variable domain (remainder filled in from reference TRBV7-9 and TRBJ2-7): DTGVSQNPRHKITKRGQNVTFRCDPISEHNRLYWYRQTLGQGPEFLTYFQNEAQLEKSRLLSDRFSAERPKGSFSTLEIQRTEQGDSAMYLCASSFAQGEWPANEQYFGPGTRLTVT.

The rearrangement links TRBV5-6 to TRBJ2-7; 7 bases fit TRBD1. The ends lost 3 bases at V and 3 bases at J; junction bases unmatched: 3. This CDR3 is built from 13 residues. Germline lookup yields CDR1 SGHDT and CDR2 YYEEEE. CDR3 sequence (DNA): TGTGCCAGCAGCTCTGGGACAGACTACGAGCAGTACTTC. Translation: CASSSGTDYEQYF.

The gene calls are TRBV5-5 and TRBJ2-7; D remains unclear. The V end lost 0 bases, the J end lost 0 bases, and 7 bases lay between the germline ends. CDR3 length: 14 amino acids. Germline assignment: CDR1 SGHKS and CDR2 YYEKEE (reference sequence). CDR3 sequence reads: CASSLGSSSYEQYF. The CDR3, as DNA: TGTGCCAGCAGCTTGGGGTCGAGCTCCTACGAGCAGTACTTC.

DNA for the CDR3: TGTGCCAGCAGCTTGAGGGGGCCGAGCCCTAGGTTCTATAATTCACCCCTCCACTTT. It translates to CASSLRGPSPRFYNSPLHF. The chain combines TRBV5-7 with TRBJ1-6, with 7 bases lining up with TRBD1. TRBV5-7 is treated as an ORF (open reading frame) with a function not yet certain. Germline trimming cut 1 base from V and 3 bases from J; bases unmatched to any gene: 13. The CDR3 runs 19 residues.

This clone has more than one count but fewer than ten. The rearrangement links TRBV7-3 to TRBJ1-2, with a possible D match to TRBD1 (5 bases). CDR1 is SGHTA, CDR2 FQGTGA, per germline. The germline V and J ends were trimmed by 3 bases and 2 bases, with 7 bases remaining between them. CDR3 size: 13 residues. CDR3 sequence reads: CASSFDSNYGYTF. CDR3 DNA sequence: TGTGCCAGCAGCTTTGACAGCAACTATGGCTACACCTTC. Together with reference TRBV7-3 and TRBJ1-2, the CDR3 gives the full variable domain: GAGVSQTPSNKVTEKGKYVELRCDPISGHTALYWYRQSLGQGPEFLIYFQGTGAADDSGLPNDRFFAVRPEGSVSTLKIQRTERGDSAVYLCASSFDSNYGYTFGSGTRLTVV.

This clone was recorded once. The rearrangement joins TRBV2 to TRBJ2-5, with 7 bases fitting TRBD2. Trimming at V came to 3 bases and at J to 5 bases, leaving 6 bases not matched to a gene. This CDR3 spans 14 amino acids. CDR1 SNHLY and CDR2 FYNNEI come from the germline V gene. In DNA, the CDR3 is TGTGCCAGCAGTGAGGGCGGGGGAAGGGAGACCCAGTACTTC. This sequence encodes CASSEGGGRETQYF.

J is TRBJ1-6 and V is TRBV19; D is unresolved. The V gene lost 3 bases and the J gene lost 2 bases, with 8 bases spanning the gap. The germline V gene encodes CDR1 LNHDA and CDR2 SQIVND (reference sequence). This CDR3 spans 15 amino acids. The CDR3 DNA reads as TGTGCCAGTAGTATCGTACAGCCCTATAATTCACCCCTCCACTTT. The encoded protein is CASSIVQPYNSPLHF.

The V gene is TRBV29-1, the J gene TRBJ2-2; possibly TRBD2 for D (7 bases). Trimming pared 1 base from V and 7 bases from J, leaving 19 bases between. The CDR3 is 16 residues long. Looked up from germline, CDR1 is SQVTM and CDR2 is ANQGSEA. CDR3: CSVEVWGGRAVGELFF. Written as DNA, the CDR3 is TGCAGCGTTGAAGTTTGGGGGGGCAGGGCGGTCGGGGAGCTGTTTTTT.

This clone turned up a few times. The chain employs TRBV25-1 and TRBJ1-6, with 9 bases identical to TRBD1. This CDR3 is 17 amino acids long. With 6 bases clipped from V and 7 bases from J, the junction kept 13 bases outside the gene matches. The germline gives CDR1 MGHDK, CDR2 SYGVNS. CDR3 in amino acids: CASREDRGDGWNSPLHF. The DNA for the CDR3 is TGTGCCAGCAGAGAGGACAGGGGCGATGGATGGAATTCACCCCTCCACTTT. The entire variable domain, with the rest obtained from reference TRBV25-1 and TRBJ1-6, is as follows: EADIYQTPRYLVIGTGKKITLECSQTMGHDKMYWYQQDPGMELHLIHYSYGVNSTEKGDLSSESTVSRIRTEHFPLTLESARPSHTSQYLCASREDRGDGWNSPLHFGNGTRLTVT.